Listed below are T cell receptor beta chains from one sample, sequenced in a study of vaccination effects on CD4 cells after COVID-19. Antigens of these TCRs are unknown. Produced via immunoSEQ multiplex PCR; TCRdb's table is partial and in-frame only. The repertoire holds tens of thousands of clones, with about two thirds as singletons. Sequencing was performed on CD4+ T cells from PBMCs cultured with a peptide pool, taken before COVID-19 vaccination. The receptor set was obtained from a human donor who had a prior SARS-CoV-2 infection. Both conserved end residues are part of each CDR3. The order of the fields is D gene, J gene, clone size, V gene, CDR3 protein, CDR3 DNA. A D gene is named only where the DNA matches it firmly. Clone size is stated in some rows and not others, as once, few, many or a class when expanded.

. | TRBJ1-1 | . | TRBV6-4 | CASSVEGGQRTTTGTEAFF | TGTGCCAGCAGTGTGGAGGGGGGGCAGAGGACTACCACCGGGACTGAAGCTTTCTTT
. | TRBJ2-1 | . | TRBV2 | CASSEGGIDNEQFF | TGTGCCAGCAGTGAAGGCGGGATAGACAATGAGCAGTTCTTC
TRBD2 | TRBJ2-1 | . | TRBV2 | CASSASGGAHEQFF | TGTGCCAGCAGTGCTAGCGGGGGGGCCCATGAGCAGTTCTTC
TRBD2 | TRBJ2-7 | few | TRBV7-6 | CASSLAGTSSGEQYF | TGTGCCAGCAGCTTAGCCGGGACTAGCTCGGGCGAGCAGTACTTC
. | TRBJ2-4 | few | TRBV2 | CASSLQGWSNIQYF | TGTGCCAGCAGCCTACAGGGTTGGTCGAACATTCAGTACTTC
TRBD1 | TRBJ2-7 | . | TRBV9 | CASSAHGTGAYEQYF | TGTGCCAGCAGCGCCCACGGGACAGGGGCCTACGAGCAGTACTTC
. | TRBJ2-5 | few | TRBV2 | CASSEGGTQETQYF | TGTGCCAGCAGTGAAGGGGGGACCCAAGAGACCCAGTACTTC
TRBD2 | TRBJ2-1 | . | TRBV30 | CAWSVRLPAVGLADLSSYNEQFF | TGTGCCTGGAGTGTACGTCTCCCCGCAGTAGGACTAGCGGATCTTAGCTCCTACAATGAGCAGTTCTTC
. | TRBJ1-4 | . | TRBV27 | CASKSNEKLFF | TGTGCCAGCAAATCTAATGAAAAACTGTTTTTT
TRBD1 | TRBJ2-1 | few | TRBV4-1 | CASSQGQGAWNEQFF | TGCGCCAGCAGCCAAGGACAGGGGGCATGGAATGAGCAGTTCTTC
TRBD1 | TRBJ2-7 | . | TRBV5-1 | CASSPGQGRDEQYF | TGCGCCAGCAGCCCCGGACAGGGAAGAGACGAGCAGTACTTC
TRBD2 | TRBJ2-5 | . | TRBV3-1/TRBV3-2 | CASSHWTSGRAETQYF | TGTGCCAGCAGCCACTGGACTAGCGGGAGGGCAGAGACCCAGTACTTC
. | TRBJ2-1 | . | TRBV28 | CASSSRVLWRVEQFF | TGTGCCAGCAGTTCCAGGGTCCTTTGGCGCGTTGAGCAGTTCTTC
. | TRBJ1-5 | . | TRBV4-1 | CASSRQGHSNQPQHF | TGCGCCAGCAGCCGCCAGGGACATAGCAATCAGCCCCAGCATTTT
. | TRBJ1-1 | . | TRBV24-1 | CATSSGVKAFF | TGTGCCACCAGTTCGGGGGTCAAAGCTTTCTTT
TRBD2 | TRBJ2-6 | . | TRBV11-2 | CASSLIAGTSGANVLTF | TGTGCCAGCAGCTTAATAGCGGGGACTAGCGGGGCCAACGTCCTGACTTTC
. | TRBJ2-7 | few | TRBV2 | CASSEWASWGSYEQYF | TGTGCCAGCAGTGAATGGGCCTCCTGGGGGTCCTACGAGCAGTACTTC
. | TRBJ1-2 | . | TRBV11-2 | CASSLDRTGVYGYTF | TGTGCCAGCAGCTTAGATCGTACGGGTGTTTATGGCTACACCTTC
TRBD2 | TRBJ2-7 | . | TRBV18 | CASSPQGGGHGYEQYF | TGTGCCAGCTCACCACAGGGCGGGGGGCACGGCTACGAGCAGTACTTC
. | TRBJ2-5 | few | TRBV6-5 | CASSYSTGNRETQYF | TGTGCCAGCAGTTACTCAACAGGGAATAGGGAGACCCAGTACTTC
. | TRBJ2-3 | few | TRBV3-1/TRBV3-2 | CASSHGTDTQYF | TGTGCCAGCAGCCACGGTACAGATACGCAGTATTTT
. | TRBJ2-7 | . | TRBV7-2 | CASSLVGGESSYEQYF | TGTGCCAGCAGCTTAGTTGGGGGAGAGAGTTCTTACGAGCAGTACTTC
. | TRBJ2-3 | . | TRBV5-1 | CASSFGTLADTQYF | TGCGCCAGCAGCTTCGGGACCCTAGCAGATACGCAGTATTTT
. | TRBJ2-5 | . | TRBV7-8 | CASSLGLQETQYF | TGTGCCAGCAGCTTAGGTCTGCAAGAGACCCAGTACTTC
. | TRBJ2-5 | . | TRBV19 | CASSIQGGDSMPQYF | TGTGCCAGTAGTATACAAGGGGGGGACAGTATGCCCCAGTACTTC
. | TRBJ2-1 | . | TRBV20-1 | CSASAPGTSYNEQFF | TGCAGTGCTAGTGCCCCAGGGACCTCCTACAATGAGCAGTTCTTC
TRBD1 | TRBJ1-1 | few | TRBV5-6 | CASSPDLTGLKNTEAFF | TGTGCCAGCAGCCCCGACTTGACAGGGCTGAAGAACACTGAAGCTTTCTTT
. | TRBJ1-2 | . | TRBV14 | CASSRRLQGTWSYGYTF | TGTGCCAGCAGCAGACGCCTACAGGGAACATGGAGCTATGGCTACACCTTC